The rows below give T cell receptor beta chains drawn from one sample of a study of technical replicates of blood from a few donors. Repertoires were generated with immunoSEQ multiplex PCR, while TCRdb's copy carries only in-frame clones and drops some. The table lists 50,000 to 70,000 clones, approximately 86% of them singletons. Sequenced input: PBMCs. The receptors were gathered from a human donor in good health. Some clones in this sample may be carry-over from other donors' samples. The CDR3 runs from the conserved cysteine through the conserved F or W. D genes are given only for firm matches. Clone size, where shown, is once, few, many, or a class for clones that have expanded.

V gene	CDR3 length	J gene	D gene	clone size	CDR3 protein	CDR3 DNA
TRBV19	17	TRBJ2-2	TRBD2	few	CASRRARVAGDTGELFF	TGTGCCAGCCGGCGGGCTAGGGTAGCGGGGGACACCGGGGAGCTGTTTTTT
TRBV7-9	16	TRBJ2-1	TRBD2	once	CASSPLGREVDNEQFF	TGTGCCAGCAGCCCACTGGGGCGGGAGGTGGATAATGAGCAGTTCTTC
TRBV18	14	TRBJ1-4	NA	NA	CASSPGGAGEKLFF	TGTGCCAGCTCACCAGGGGGGGCTGGGGAAAAACTGTTTTTT
TRBV7-9	15	TRBJ1-2	TRBD1	NA	CASSFGQGPNYGYTF	TGTGCCAGCAGCTTTGGACAGGGTCCCAACTATGGCTACACCTTC
TRBV18	16	TRBJ2-3	TRBD2	NA	CASSPLAGLSTDTQYF	TGTGCCAGCTCACCACTAGCGGGCCTTAGCACAGATACGCAGTATTTT
TRBV25-1	17	TRBJ1-2	TRBD1	once	CASSEPYRTGGAYGYTF	TGTGCCAGCAGTGAACCCTACCGGACAGGGGGCGCTTATGGCTACACCTTC
TRBV7-2	14	TRBJ2-7	NA	NA	CASSLGHHPYEQYF	TGTGCCAGCAGCTTAGGGCACCATCCCTACGAGCAGTACTTC
TRBV9	15	TRBJ2-5	TRBD1	NA	CASSVTGGSQETQYF	TGTGCCAGCAGCGTGACAGGGGGGAGCCAAGAGACCCAGTACTTC
TRBV4-3	18	TRBJ2-1	TRBD2	NA	CASSLLPGLAGGFYEQFF	TGCGCCAGCAGCCTACTCCCCGGACTAGCGGGGGGGTTCTATGAGCAGTTCTTC
TRBV4-1	18	TRBJ1-5	TRBD1	NA	CASSPQTSAGTGSQPQHF	TGCGCCAGCAGCCCCCAAACTTCCGCCGGGACAGGGTCGCAGCCCCAGCATTTT
TRBV7-6	11	TRBJ2-3	NA	NA	CASSLTDTQYF	TGTGCCAGCAGCCTGACAGATACGCAGTATTTT
TRBV6-5	14	TRBJ2-7	TRBD2	NA	CASRQREKSHEQYF	TGTGCCAGCAGACAGCGGGAGAAAAGTCACGAGCAGTACTTC
TRBV30	13	TRBJ1-1	TRBD1	NA	CAWKRGPNTEAFF	TGTGCCTGGAAGAGGGGGCCTAACACTGAAGCTTTCTTT
TRBV6-5	13	TRBJ2-1	NA	NA	CASTLRDRNEQFF	TGTGCCAGCACCCTCCGGGATCGCAATGAGCAGTTCTTC
TRBV6-4	14	TRBJ2-3	NA	NA	CASSPGGGSDTQYF	TGTGCCAGCAGTCCGGGGGGCGGATCAGATACGCAGTATTTT
TRBV12-5	20	TRBJ2-5	TRBD2	few	CASGLHLGGLAGVHQETQYF	TGTGCTAGTGGTTTACACCTCGGGGGACTAGCGGGAGTCCACCAAGAGACCCAGTACTTC
TRBV18	16	TRBJ1-4	TRBD1	NA	CASSTTTDRGQEKLFF	TGTGCCAGCTCAACCACCACGGACAGGGGGCAGGAAAAACTGTTTTTT
TRBV12-5	16	TRBJ2-5	TRBD2	NA	CASGLVQREGRETQYF	TGTGCTAGTGGTTTGGTACAGCGGGAGGGTAGGGAGACCCAGTACTTC
TRBV11-2	14	TRBJ1-1	TRBD1	NA	CASSFQGAGTEAFF	TGTGCCAGCAGCTTTCAGGGGGCAGGTACTGAAGCTTTCTTT
TRBV4-3	17	TRBJ1-3	NA	NA	CASSQDLGYRAGNTIYF	TGCGCCAGCAGCCAAGATCTTGGGTACAGGGCTGGAAACACCATATATTTT
TRBV6-7	12	TRBJ1-6	NA	NA	CASSNKLRGLHF	TGTGCCAGCAGCAATAAACTCAGGGGCCTCCACTTT
TRBV29-1	13	TRBJ2-7	NA	NA	CSVPLGAGYEQYF	TGCAGCGTCCCGTTGGGGGCTGGGTACGAGCAGTACTTC